This TCR beta chain is from a study of control samples from healthy donors and cancer patients. TCRdb keeps only in-frame clones here, not all; method: immunoSEQ multiplex PCR. The data hold over 150,000 clones, with around 93% observed a single time. With regard to this clone: Other nucleotide sequences from this sample produce the same CDR3.

V gave up 0 bases and J gave up 4 bases, with 10 bases separating them. Germline V gives CDR1 SGHRS, CDR2 YFSETQ. This CDR3 is built from 14 residues. The chain joins TRBV5-1 to TRBJ1-1; D not resolved. Sequencing used blood. This clonotype originated in a man aged 18 to 30 in good health. The CDR3 reads CASSLGLRGTEAFF. The DNA of the CDR3 is TGCGCCAGCAGCTTGGGACTCCGGGGCACTGAAGCTTTCTTT.